The 24 T cell receptor beta chains below come from one sample, sequenced in a study of technical replicates of blood from several donors. Clones were read by immunoSEQ multiplex PCR, and TCRdb kept only the in-frame ones, dropping some. Altogether 85,000 to 100,000 clones are present, around 96% being singletons, with the ten largest covering over 0.25%. The sequenced material came from T cells isolated from PBMCs. The origin of the receptors is a human donor in good health.

The chain has TRBV19 and TRBJ2-5; D gene uncertain. Trimming took 3 bases from V and 5 from J, leaving 4 bases between them. Germline CDR1 and CDR2: LNHDA and SQIVND (reference sequence). The CDR3 spans 11 residues. In DNA, the CDR3 is TGTGCCAGTAGTATGAGGGAGACCCAGTACTTC. Its protein product is CASSMRETQYF.

The chain has TRBV6-1 and TRBJ2-7; 8 bases are a match to TRBD1. Germline CDR1 and CDR2: MNHNS and SASEGT. The trim removed 8 bases at V and 6 bases at J, leaving 12 bases unmatched. The CDR3 totals 14 residues. The CDR3 protein is CASERVGTGTEQYF. DNA for the CDR3: TGTGCCAGCGAGCGTGTCGGGACAGGTACCGAGCAGTACTTC.

This clone was observed a handful of times. This chain connects TRBV27 to TRBJ1-4, with D perhaps matching TRBD1 (6 bases). In germline, CDR1 is MNHEY, CDR2 SMNVEV (reference sequence). CDR3 size: 13 residues. Trimming removed 5 bases at V and 8 bases at J, with 12 bases between. As DNA, the CDR3 is TGTGCCAGCAGTCCCGGACAGCTCGAAAAACTGTTTTTT. Translating it yields CASSPGQLEKLFF. The full variable domain, in which reference TRBV27 and TRBJ1-4 provide the parts outside the CDR3, is EAQVTQNPRYLITVTGKKLTVTCSQNMNHEYMSWYRQDPGLGLRQIYYSMNVEVTDKGDVPEGYKVSRKEKRNFPLILESPSPNQTSLYFCASSPGQLEKLFFGSGTQLSVL.

This chain connects TRBV9 to TRBJ1-6, with a weak D call TRBD1 (6 bases). V lost 1 base and J lost 3, with 11 bases in between. The germline CDR1 and CDR2 sequences are SGDLS and YYNGEE. The CDR3 is made up of 16 amino acids. In nucleotides, the CDR3 is TGTGCCAGCAGCGTAAGGGGGGGCGGCTATAATTCACCCCTCCACTTT. Its protein product is CASSVRGGGYNSPLHF.

This chain links TRBV5-3 with TRBJ2-7, with 12 bases lining up with TRBD1. TRBV5-3 is labeled an ORF, and its function is uncertain. CDR3 length: 15 amino acids. J gave up 7 bases and V 5 bases, and 10 bases lay outside the gene matches. The CDR3 reads CARSTVRDRGHEQYF. CDR3 nucleotide sequence: TGTGCCAGAAGTACTGTTAGGGACAGGGGGCATGAGCAGTACTTC.

The chain links TRBV29-1 to TRBJ2-7; 9 positions agree with TRBD1. The CDR3 spans 14 residues. CDR1 SQVTM and CDR2 ANQGSEA come from the germline V gene. The junction had 8 bases not matched to a gene; V was cut back by 4 bases and J by 4 bases. In DNA form, the CDR3 reads TGCAGCGTTGTCACACAGGGGGCTGAATACGAGCAGTACTTC. Protein product: CSVVTQGAEYEQYF.

The chain couples TRBV11-2 to TRBJ2-3; weak D call: TRBD2 (6 bases). In germline, CDR1 is SGHAT, CDR2 FQNNGV. There are 14 residues in the CDR3. Trimming cost V 4 bases and J 2 bases, with 10 bases left between them. The CDR3 DNA follows: TGTGCCAGCAGCTCCCTGGGACTCACAGATACGCAGTATTTT. Residues: CASSSLGLTDTQYF.

The chain carries TRBV19 and TRBJ2-3; 13 nucleotides match TRBD2. The germline gives CDR1 LNHDA, CDR2 SQIVND (reference sequence). CDR3 size: 16 residues. Losses at the gene ends were 6 bases for V and 2 bases for J; bases not matched to a gene: 5. The CDR3 spells CASSWTSGGPTDTQYF. As DNA, the CDR3 is TGTGCCAGTAGCTGGACTAGCGGGGGCCCCACAGATACGCAGTATTTT.

The rearrangement uses TRBV28 and TRBJ1-5, with D possibly matching TRBD1 (6 bases). V lost 5 bases and J lost 2, with 16 bases in between. Germline-derived CDR1 and CDR2 are MDHEN and SYDVKM. The CDR3 runs to 16 residues. CDR3 residues: CASSLGQGIGNQPQHF. Here the CDR3 DNA reads TGTGCCAGCAGTCTTGGGCAGGGGATTGGCAATCAGCCCCAGCATTTT.

The chain combines TRBV2 with TRBJ1-4; tentatively, D is TRBD1 (6 bases). CDR3 length equals 13 residues. Germline V gene lookup returns CDR1 SNHLY and CDR2 FYNNEI. Between the trimmed V and J ends, which lost 8 bases and 8 bases, there was a span of 15 bases. The CDR3 here is CASDRPNVEKLFF. As DNA, the CDR3 is TGTGCCAGCGACAGGCCTAATGTGGAAAAACTGTTTTTT. Together with reference TRBV2 and TRBJ1-4, the CDR3 gives the full variable domain: EPEVTQTPSHQVTQMGQEVILRCVPISNHLYFYWYRQILGQKVEFLVSFYNNEISEKSEIFDDQFSVERPDGSNFTLKIRSTKLEDSAMYFCASDRPNVEKLFFGSGTQLSVL.

The genes are TRBV7-9 and TRBJ1-1; TRBD1 might be the D (6 bases). Trimming cost V 3 bases and J 5 bases, with 10 bases left between them. This CDR3 is built from 13 residues. Germline V gene lookup returns CDR1 SEHNR and CDR2 FQNEAQ (reference sequence). CDR3 sequence (DNA): TGTGCCAGCAGCTTGGGGGCAGGGACTGAAGCTTTCTTT. This translates into CASSLGAGTEAFF.

The chain couples TRBV2 to TRBJ2-7; 7 bases agree with TRBD2. CDR1 is SNHLY and CDR2 is FYNNEI in the germline V gene. The CDR3 sequence is 13 residues long. The J segment lost 2 bases and the V segment lost 9 bases, leaving 7 bases of the junction unmatched. The DNA of the CDR3 is TGTGCCAGTTTTAGCGGGCTTGCCTACGAGCAGTACTTC. It is translated as CASFSGLAYEQYF.

The V call is TRBV7-6, the J call TRBJ2-5; 8 bases agree with TRBD2. V shed 5 bases, J shed 7 bases, and the junction held 9 bases outside the gene matches. The CDR3 is made up of 14 amino acids. Germline lookup yields CDR1 SGHVS and CDR2 FNYEAQ. This CDR3 reads CASSVEETSATQYF. Here the CDR3 DNA reads TGTGCCAGCAGCGTAGAAGAGACTAGCGCGACCCAGTACTTC.

The V and J genes are TRBV4-2 and TRBJ2-2, with a possible D match to TRBD1 (6 bases). V lost 5 bases and J 3 bases, leaving 13 bases between the germline ends. Germline V lookup: CDR1 LGHNA, CDR2 YNFKEQ. CDR3 length: 15 amino acids. CDR3 sequence reads: CASSTGLEYTGELFF. CDR3 DNA sequence: TGTGCCAGCAGCACAGGGTTAGAGTACACCGGGGAGCTGTTTTTT.

The rearrangement uses TRBV14 and TRBJ2-2; D is perhaps TRBD1 (5 bases). Germline V gene sequence: CDR1 SGHDN, CDR2 FVKESK. This CDR3 is 17 amino acids long. The V and J ends lost 1 base and 0 bases respectively, with 12 bases between them. The CDR3: CASSQGGHTANTGELFF. In nucleotides, the CDR3 is TGTGCCAGCAGCCAAGGTGGACATACTGCGAACACCGGGGAGCTGTTTTTT.

The chain combines TRBV5-1 with TRBJ2-7, with a possible D match to TRBD2 (7 bases). Trimming removed 5 bases at V and 4 bases at J, with 13 bases between. This CDR3 is 13 amino acids long. Germline V lookup: CDR1 SGHRS, CDR2 YFSETQ. The CDR3 region is CASSGGGHYEQYF. The CDR3 nucleotides read TGCGCCAGCAGTGGCGGGGGACATTACGAGCAGTACTTC.

The chain joins TRBV25-1 to TRBJ2-5; D ambiguous. CDR3 size: 14 residues. Per germline, CDR1 MGHDK and CDR2 SYGVNS. V was pared by 3 bases and J by 0 bases, with 8 bases between. The CDR3 coding sequence is TGTGCCAGCAGTGACCCCCCTCACCAAGAGACCCAGTACTTC. Translating it yields CASSDPPHQETQYF.

This chain connects TRBV5-4 to TRBJ2-7; the D gene is possibly TRBD2 (7 bases). V was pared by 2 bases and J by 0 bases, with 9 bases between. Germline CDR1 is SGHNT and CDR2 is YYREEE (reference sequence). This CDR3 is built from 14 residues. The CDR3 nucleotides are TGTGCCAGCAGCTTTGCGGGGGCCTCCTACGAGCAGTACTTC. Its protein is CASSFAGASYEQYF.

CDR3 nucleotides: TGTGCCGCGGGGAGTTTTAACTATGGCTACACCTTC. Translated: CAAGSFNYGYTF. The rearrangement uses TRBV28 and TRBJ1-2; D remains unclear. Germline-derived CDR1 and CDR2 are MDHEN and SYDVKM. The CDR3 runs 12 residues. V dropped 11 bases and J dropped 1 base, with 11 bases sitting between them.

This sequence joins TRBV6-1 and TRBJ2-7; TRBD2 agrees at 7 bases. This CDR3 spans 15 amino acids. The J segment lost 0 bases and the V segment lost 2 bases, leaving 4 bases of the junction unmatched. Per germline, CDR1 MNHNS and CDR2 SASEGT. CDR3 amino acids: CASSERRGSSYEQYF. In nucleotides, the CDR3 is TGTGCCAGCAGTGAACGGCGGGGGAGCTCCTACGAGCAGTACTTC.

The V gene is TRBV28, the J gene TRBJ1-1, with 7 bases aligning to TRBD1. Germline V gene lookup returns CDR1 MDHEN and CDR2 SYDVKM. This CDR3 is built from 15 residues. V trimming: 1 base; J trimming: 8 bases; junction bases outside the gene matches: 10. As DNA, the CDR3 is TGTGCCAGCAGTTTATACAGGGGCGAGGGGACCGAAGCTTTCTTT. This gives the protein CASSLYRGEGTEAFF.

The CDR3 is CASSREQGLAEAFF. The CDR3 nucleotides are TGTGCCAGCAGTAGGGAACAGGGATTGGCTGAAGCTTTCTTT. V is TRBV6-6 and J is TRBJ1-1; perhaps TRBD1 as D (6 bases). With 5 bases removed from V and 6 bases from J, the gap between germline ends came to 16 bases. The length of the CDR3 is 14 residues. The germline gives CDR1 MNHNY, CDR2 SVGAGI (reference sequence).

The V gene is TRBV5-1, the J gene TRBJ1-1; 10 bases line up with TRBD1. J was trimmed by 0 bases and V by 4 bases; bases with no gene match: 6. Germline-derived CDR1 and CDR2 are SGHRS and YFSETQ. The CDR3 runs to 16 residues. CDR3 protein: CASSPGQGVMNTEAFF. The CDR3 DNA sequence: TGCGCCAGCAGCCCTGGACAGGGGGTGATGAACACTGAAGCTTTCTTT.

This rearrangement joins TRBV29-1 to TRBJ2-3; 7 positions match TRBD1. The germline V gene has CDR1 SQVTM and CDR2 ANQGSEA. There are 13 residues in the CDR3. V gave up 4 bases and J gave up 6 bases; unmatched junction bases: 7. The CDR3 DNA sequence: TGCAGCGTTGGGGGACAGAATTGGGATACGCAGTATTTT. It encodes CSVGGQNWDTQYF.